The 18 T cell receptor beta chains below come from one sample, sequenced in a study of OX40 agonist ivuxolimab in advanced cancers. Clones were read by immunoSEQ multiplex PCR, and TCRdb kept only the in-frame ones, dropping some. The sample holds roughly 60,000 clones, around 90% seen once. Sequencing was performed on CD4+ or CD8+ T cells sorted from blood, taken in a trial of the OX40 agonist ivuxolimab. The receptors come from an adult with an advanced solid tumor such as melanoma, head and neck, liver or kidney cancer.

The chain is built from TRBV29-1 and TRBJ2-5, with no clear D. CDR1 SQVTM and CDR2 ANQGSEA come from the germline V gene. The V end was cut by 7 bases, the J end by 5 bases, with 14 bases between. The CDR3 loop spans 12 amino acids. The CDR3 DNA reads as TGCAGCGCCAGAGGAAGGTGGGAGACCCAGTACTTC. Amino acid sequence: CSARGRWETQYF.

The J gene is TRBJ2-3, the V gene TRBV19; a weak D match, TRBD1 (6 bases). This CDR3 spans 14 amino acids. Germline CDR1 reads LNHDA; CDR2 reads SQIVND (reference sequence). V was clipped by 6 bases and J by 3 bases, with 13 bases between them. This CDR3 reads CASRPTGRTDTQYF. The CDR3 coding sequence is TGTGCCAGTAGACCGACAGGTAGGACAGATACGCAGTATTTT.

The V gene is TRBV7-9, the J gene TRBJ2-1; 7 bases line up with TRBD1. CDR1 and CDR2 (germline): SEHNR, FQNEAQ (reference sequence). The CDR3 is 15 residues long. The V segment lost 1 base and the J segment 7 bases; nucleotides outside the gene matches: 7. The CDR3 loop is CASSLGRQGRNEQFF. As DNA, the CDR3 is TGTGCCAGCAGCTTAGGAAGACAGGGAAGGAATGAGCAGTTCTTC.

CDR3 bases: TGTGCCAGCACCTCGGAAAACATTCAGTACTTC. This codes for CASTSENIQYF. The rearrangement links TRBV11-2 to TRBJ2-4; no definite D call. Germline V gene sequence: CDR1 SGHAT, CDR2 FQNNGV. The CDR3 consists of 11 residues. Trimming took off 7 bases at V and 5 bases at J, with 6 bases between the two ends.

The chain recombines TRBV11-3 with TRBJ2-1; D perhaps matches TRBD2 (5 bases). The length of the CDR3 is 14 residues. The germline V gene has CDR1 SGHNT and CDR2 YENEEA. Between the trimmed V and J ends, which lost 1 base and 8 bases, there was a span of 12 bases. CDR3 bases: TGTGCCAGCAGCTTAGCTGGACTTTCGGATGAGCAGTTCTTC. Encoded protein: CASSLAGLSDEQFF.

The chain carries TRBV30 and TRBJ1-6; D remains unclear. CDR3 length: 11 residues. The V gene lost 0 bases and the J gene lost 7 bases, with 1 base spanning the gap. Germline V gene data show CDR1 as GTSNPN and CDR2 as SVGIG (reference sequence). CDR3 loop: CAWSVNSPLHF. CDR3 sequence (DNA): TGTGCCTGGAGTGTGAATTCACCCCTCCACTTT.

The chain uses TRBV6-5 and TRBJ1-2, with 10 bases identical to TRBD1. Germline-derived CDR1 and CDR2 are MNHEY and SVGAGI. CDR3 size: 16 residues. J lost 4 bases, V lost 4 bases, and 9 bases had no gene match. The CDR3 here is CASSSRDRGRGYGYTF. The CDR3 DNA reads TGTGCCAGCAGTTCCCGGGACAGGGGACGTGGCTATGGCTACACCTTC.

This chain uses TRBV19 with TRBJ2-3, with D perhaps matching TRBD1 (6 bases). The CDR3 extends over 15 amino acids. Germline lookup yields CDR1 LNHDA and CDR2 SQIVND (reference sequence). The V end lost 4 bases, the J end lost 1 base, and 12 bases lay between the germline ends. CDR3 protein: CASSKRQDRTDTQYF. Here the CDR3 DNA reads TGTGCCAGTAGTAAGAGACAGGACCGCACAGATACGCAGTATTTT.

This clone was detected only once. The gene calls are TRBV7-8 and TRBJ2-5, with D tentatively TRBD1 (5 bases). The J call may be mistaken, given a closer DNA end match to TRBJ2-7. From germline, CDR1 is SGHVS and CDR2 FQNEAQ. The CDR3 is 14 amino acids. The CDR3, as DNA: TGTGCCAGCAGCTTAGTTACAGGCTCCTACGAGCAGTACTTC. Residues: CASSLVTGSYEQYF.

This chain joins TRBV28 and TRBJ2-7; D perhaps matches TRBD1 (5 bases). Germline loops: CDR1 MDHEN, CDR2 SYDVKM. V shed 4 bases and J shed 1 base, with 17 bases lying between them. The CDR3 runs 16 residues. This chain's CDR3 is CASSSVVRTLSYEQYF. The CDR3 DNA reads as TGTGCCAGCAGTTCCGTTGTTAGGACATTATCCTACGAGCAGTACTTC.

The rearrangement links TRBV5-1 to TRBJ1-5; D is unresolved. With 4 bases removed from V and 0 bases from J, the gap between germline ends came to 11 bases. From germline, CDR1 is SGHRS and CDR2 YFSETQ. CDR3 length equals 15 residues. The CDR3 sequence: CASSKDGYSNQPQHF. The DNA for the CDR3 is TGCGCCAGCAGCAAGGACGGTTATAGCAATCAGCCCCAGCATTTT.

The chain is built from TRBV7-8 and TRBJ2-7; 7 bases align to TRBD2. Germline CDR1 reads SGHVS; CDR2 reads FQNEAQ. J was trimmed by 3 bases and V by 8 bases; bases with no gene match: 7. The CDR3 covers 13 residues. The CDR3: CASSLGGVYEQYF. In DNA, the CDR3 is TGTGCCAGCTCCCTGGGGGGGGTCTACGAGCAGTACTTC.

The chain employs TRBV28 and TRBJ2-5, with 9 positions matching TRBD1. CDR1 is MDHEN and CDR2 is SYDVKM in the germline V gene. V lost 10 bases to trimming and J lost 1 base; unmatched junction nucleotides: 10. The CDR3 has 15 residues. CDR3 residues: CATMGDRVPQETQYF. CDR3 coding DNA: TGTGCCACCATGGGGGACAGGGTCCCCCAAGAGACCCAGTACTTC. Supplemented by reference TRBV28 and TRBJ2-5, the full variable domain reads DVKVTQSSRYLVKRTGEKVFLECVQDMDHENMFWYRQDPGLGLRLIYFSYDVKMKEKGDIPEGYSVSREKKERFSLILESASTNQTSMYLCATMGDRVPQETQYFGPGTRLLVL.

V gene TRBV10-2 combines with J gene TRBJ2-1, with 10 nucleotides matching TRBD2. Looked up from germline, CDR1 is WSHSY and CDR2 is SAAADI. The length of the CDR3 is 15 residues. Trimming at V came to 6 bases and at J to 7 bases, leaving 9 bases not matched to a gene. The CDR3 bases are TGCGCCAGCAGCATGCTAGCGGGAGTAGTTAATGAGCAGTTCTTC. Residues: CASSMLAGVVNEQFF.

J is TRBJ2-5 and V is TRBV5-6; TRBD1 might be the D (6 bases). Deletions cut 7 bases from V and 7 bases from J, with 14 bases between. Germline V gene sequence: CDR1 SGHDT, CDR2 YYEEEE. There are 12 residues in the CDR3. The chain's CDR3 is CASWGLGGTQYF. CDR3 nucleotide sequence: TGTGCCAGCTGGGGATTAGGGGGGACCCAGTACTTC.

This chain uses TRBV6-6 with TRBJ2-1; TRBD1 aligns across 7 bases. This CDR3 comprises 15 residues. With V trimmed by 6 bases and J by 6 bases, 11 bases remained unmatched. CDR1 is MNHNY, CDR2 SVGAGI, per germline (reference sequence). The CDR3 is CASRHQDRPSNEQFF. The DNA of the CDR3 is TGTGCCAGCAGGCACCAGGACAGGCCTTCCAATGAGCAGTTCTTC.

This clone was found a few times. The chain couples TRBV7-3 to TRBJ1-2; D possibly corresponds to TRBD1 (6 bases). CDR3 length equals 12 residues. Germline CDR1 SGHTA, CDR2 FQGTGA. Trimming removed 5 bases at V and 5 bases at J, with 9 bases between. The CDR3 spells CASSQQGYGYTF. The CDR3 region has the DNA TGTGCCAGCAGCCAACAGGGTTATGGCTACACCTTC.

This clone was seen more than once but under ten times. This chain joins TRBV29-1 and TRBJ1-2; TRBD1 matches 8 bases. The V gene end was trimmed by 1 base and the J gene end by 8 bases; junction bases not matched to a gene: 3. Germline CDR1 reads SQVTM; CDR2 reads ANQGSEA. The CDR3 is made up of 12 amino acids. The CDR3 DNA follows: TGCAGCGTTGAAGGCCAGGGGGCAGGCTACACCTTC. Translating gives CSVEGQGAGYTF.